Listed here are 13 T cell receptor beta chains from one sample, sequenced in a study of blood T cell repertoires in COVID-19. Data came from immunoSEQ multiplex PCR; TCRdb stores just in-frame clones and leaves some out. The data hold 300,000 to 400,000 clones, with 70% to 90% observed a single time. The sample was peripheral blood. Receptor source: a woman between 50 and 59 years old with active or convalescent COVID-19.

The J gene is TRBJ2-3, the V gene TRBV2; weak D call: TRBD1 (6 bases). This CDR3 is 14 amino acids long. Trimming cost V 3 bases and J 2 bases, with 9 bases left between them. Germline V CDR1 and CDR2: SNHLY, FYNNEI. In DNA, the CDR3 is TGTGCCAGCAGTGACAGGGGCAACACAGATACGCAGTATTTT. Protein product: CASSDRGNTDTQYF. The whole variable domain, filled in from reference TRBV2 and TRBJ2-3, reads EPEVTQTPSHQVTQMGQEVILRCVPISNHLYFYWYRQILGQKVEFLVSFYNNEISEKSEIFDDQFSVERPDGSNFTLKIRSTKLEDSAMYFCASSDRGNTDTQYFGPGTRLTVL.

The chain links TRBV5-5 to TRBJ1-1, with a weak D call TRBD1 (6 bases). Trimming removed 1 base at V and 0 bases at J, with 10 bases between. CDR1 is SGHKS, CDR2 YYEKEE, per germline (reference sequence). This CDR3 has 15 residues. CDR3 loop: CASSLTGGMNTEAFF. The CDR3 DNA reads TGTGCCAGCAGCTTGACGGGGGGCATGAACACTGAAGCTTTCTTT.

This sequence joins TRBV18 and TRBJ1-5; 9 bases fit TRBD1. V lost 6 bases and J lost 7; bases outside the gene matches: 7. The CDR3 sequence is 14 residues long. Germline assignment: CDR1 KGHSH and CDR2 LQKENI. DNA for the CDR3: TGTGCCAGCTCTCAGACAGGGGGAGACCAGCCCCAGCATTTT. Encoded protein: CASSQTGGDQPQHF.

The chain carries TRBV3-1 (or the pseudogene TRBV3-2) and TRBJ2-5, with 7 bases aligning to TRBD2. This CDR3 comprises 17 residues. Per the germline V gene, CDR1 is LGHDT and CDR2 is YNNKEL (reference sequence). The trim removed 0 bases at V and 7 bases at J, leaving 14 bases unmatched. CDR3 in DNA: TGTGCCAGCAGCCAAGAGAGAAAACTAGGGAGGGTTGGGACCCAGTACTTC. Translation: CASSQERKLGRVGTQYF.

This clone is a singleton in its sample. The chain links TRBV19 to TRBJ2-1, with TRBD2 matching over 11 bases. V was clipped by 6 bases and J by 6 bases; unmatched bases: 7. Germline V gives CDR1 LNHDA, CDR2 SQIVND (reference sequence). The CDR3 is 15 amino acids. As DNA, the CDR3 is TGTGCCAGTAGGACGTCGGGACTAGCGGCCAATGAGCAGTTCTTC. Its translation: CASRTSGLAANEQFF.

This rearrangement joins TRBV12-3 or TRBV12-4 to TRBJ1-1, with D perhaps TRBD1 (6 bases). The CDR3 contains 13 residues. V lost 2 bases, J lost 11 bases, and 15 bases lay in between. CDR3 DNA: TGTGCCAGCAGTTTACCGGGGGGCGGCATTGCTTTCTTT. Translation: CASSLPGGGIAFF.

This clone was counted only a few times. The CDR3 region is CATKDRGDSYEQYF. The CDR3 DNA reads TGTGCCACGAAAGACAGGGGAGACTCCTACGAGCAGTACTTC. The rearrangement links TRBV19 to TRBJ2-7; 8 positions match TRBD1. The CDR3 has 14 residues. Germline CDR1 is LNHDA and CDR2 is SQIVND (reference sequence). V shed 10 bases, J shed 0 bases, and the junction held 8 bases outside the gene matches.

The V and J genes are TRBV4-3 and TRBJ1-5; no clear D gene. The CDR3 is 14 amino acids. V was cut by 3 bases and J by 0 bases, with 6 bases left in between. CDR1 is LGHNA and CDR2 is YSLEER in the germline V gene. CDR3 sequence reads: CASSHSHSNQPQHF. The CDR3 DNA reads TGCGCCAGCAGCCACAGTCATAGCAATCAGCCCCAGCATTTT.

This clone was recorded many times. The V call is TRBV7-9, the J call TRBJ1-1, with 7 nucleotides matching TRBD1. Germline V gene data show CDR1 as SEHNR and CDR2 as FQNEAQ (reference sequence). This CDR3 contains 15 residues. V was clipped by 7 bases and J by 1 base; unmatched bases: 9. Here the CDR3 DNA reads TGTGCCAGCAACGCCTTAGGGGGCGAGAACACTGAAGCTTTCTTT. This sequence encodes CASNALGGENTEAFF.

This clone was recorded once. V gene TRBV29-1 combines with J gene TRBJ1-1, with 9 bases aligning to TRBD1. CDR1 is SQVTM and CDR2 is ANQGSEA in the germline V gene. This CDR3 region has 13 residues. J gave up 6 bases and V 5 bases, and 7 bases lay outside the gene matches. CDR3 in amino acids: CSVKDRGRAEAFF. As DNA, the CDR3 is TGCAGCGTTAAGGACAGGGGAAGAGCTGAAGCTTTCTTT.

V and J are TRBV7-2 and TRBJ2-7, with 9 nucleotides matching TRBD2. The CDR3 is 15 residues long. With 1 base clipped from V and 6 bases from J, the junction kept 7 bases outside the gene matches. CDR1 and CDR2 (germline): SGHTA, FQGNSA. CDR3 amino acids: CASSLGGTSRVEQYF. The CDR3 DNA follows: TGTGCCAGCAGCTTAGGGGGGACTAGCAGGGTCGAGCAGTACTTC.

This chain uses TRBV4-2 with TRBJ1-2, with D possibly being TRBD1 (5 bases). Germline V CDR1 and CDR2: LGHNA, YNFKEQ. Between the trimmed V and J ends, which lost 1 base and 5 bases, there was a span of 17 bases. The CDR3 has 16 residues. The CDR3 sequence is CASSQGAGPFGYGYTF. The CDR3 nucleotides read TGTGCCAGCAGCCAAGGTGCAGGGCCTTTTGGGTATGGCTACACCTTC.

This clone has just a few counts. The chain uses TRBV19 and TRBJ1-2, with TRBD1 as a possible D gene (6 bases). The V and J ends lost 4 bases and 4 bases respectively, with 13 bases between them. CDR3 size: 14 residues. Germline assignment: CDR1 LNHDA and CDR2 SQIVND (reference sequence). CDR3: CASSTGQSSYGYTF. The DNA for the CDR3 is TGTGCCAGTAGTACCGGACAGTCGAGCTATGGCTACACCTTC. Drawing the rest from reference TRBV19 and TRBJ1-2, the complete variable domain is DGGITQSPKYLFRKEGQNVTLSCEQNLNHDAMYWYRQDPGQGLRLIYYSQIVNDFQKGDIAEGYSVSREKKESFPLTVTSAQKNPTAFYLCASSTGQSSYGYTFGSGTRLTVV.